The sequence of this T cell receptor beta chain was determined in a study of T cells after posttransplantation cyclophosphamide. The germline V gene encodes CDR1 MDHEN and CDR2 SYDVKM. The CDR3 spans 11 residues. V gave up 3 bases and J gave up 4 bases, with 3 bases separating them. Using immunoSEQ multiplex PCR, the repertoire was profiled, and TCRdb retains in-frame clones only, with some absent. Counted here are 47,000 or so clones, roughly nine tenths occurring once; the ten biggest clones make up less than 3.5%. V gene TRBV28 combines with J gene TRBJ1-2; D not resolved. The sequenced sample was PBMCs. This clonotype originated in a woman aged 45-60 years in good health and a related stem cell transplant donor. The CDR3 here is CASSLRYGYTF. DNA of the CDR3: TGTGCCAGCAGTTTGCGCTATGGCTACACCTTC.